Sequencing of this T cell receptor (beta chain) was carried out in a study of siplizumab effects on memory and regulatory T cells. Study results and caveats: The diversity of naive T cells seemed greater than that of memory cells, and their alloresponse contribution seemed major. Memory cells that were CD4+ and unstimulated gave rise to alloreactive sequences, which siplizumab significantly reduced.

A word on this clone: Antigen unknown.

Sequencing was performed with immunoSEQ multiplex PCR; in TCRdb, only in-frame clones are kept and a portion is missing. Seen here are approximately 100,000 clones, roughly nine tenths observed once, and the top ten hold approximately 0.71%. The origin of this receptor is a human donor in good health. The sequenced material came from Tregs sorted from blood.

In nucleotides, the CDR3 is TGCAGCGCACGAACAGGCCGGGATTGGAACACTGAAGCTTTCTTT. Its translation: CSARTGRDWNTEAFF. The chain combines TRBV29-1 with TRBJ1-1, with D tentatively TRBD1 (5 bases). In germline, CDR1 is SQVTM, CDR2 ANQGSEA. CDR3 size: 15 residues. The V end lost 7 bases, the J end lost 1 base, and 19 bases lay between the germline ends. Using reference TRBV29-1 and TRBJ1-1 for the parts outside the CDR3, the full variable domain is SAVISQKPSRDICQRGTSLTIQCQVDSQVTMMFWYRQQPGQSLTLIATANQGSEATYESGFVIDKFPISRPNLTFSTLTVSNMSPEDSSIYLCSARTGRDWNTEAFFGQGTRLTVV.